Shown below are 19 T cell receptor beta chains from a single sample sequenced in a study of T cell clonality in common variable immunodeficiency. Sequenced by immunoSEQ multiplex PCR; TCRdb stores in-frame clones only, minus some. This repertoire holds tens of thousands of clones, and none appear only once. Specimen: peripheral blood mononuclear cells. The receptors originated from a person between 18 and 75 years old in good health.

This clone was seen ten or more times. The read ends 3 residues before the CDR3 terminus; that terminus is restored from the germline J gene. This chain links TRBV11-2 with TRBJ1-3, with 8 bases matching TRBD1. CDR1 SGHAT and CDR2 FQNNGV come from the germline V gene. V dropped 5 bases and J dropped 4; count of bases not matched to a gene: 7. The CDR3 runs to 15 residues. CDR3 bases read: TGTGCCAGCAGCGTGACAGGGGCGCGAGGAAACACC. Protein sequence: CASSVTGARGNT. The full CDR3 reads CASSVTGARGNTIYF.

This clone occurred many times. The read comes to an end 3 residues before the CDR3 does, leaving the germline J gene to fill in the end. V is TRBV29-1 and J is TRBJ1-5, with D maybe TRBD1 (6 bases). The germline CDR1 and CDR2 sequences are SQVTM and ANQGSEA. V was pared by 4 bases and J by 2 bases, with 9 bases between. The CDR3 sequence is 13 residues long. The CDR3 sequence: CSVAAGGNQPQHF. The covered CDR3 bases are TGCAGCGTTGCGGCAGGGGGCAATCAGCCC. Looking up the rest from reference TRBV29-1 and TRBJ1-5 gives the full variable domain: SAVISQKPSRDICQRGTSLTIQCQVDSQVTMMFWYRQQPGQSLTLIATANQGSEATYESGFVIDKFPISRPNLTFSTLTVSNMSPEDSSIYLCSVAAGGNQPQHFGDGTRLSIL.

This clone was detected ten times or more. The CDR3 end lies 3 residues beyond the end of the read and is filled in from the germline J gene. V and J are TRBV2 and TRBJ2-7; D unresolved. The CDR3 contains 17 residues. From germline, CDR1 is SNHLY and CDR2 FYNNEI. The V and J ends lost 3 bases and 5 bases respectively, with 23 bases between them. Here the CDR3 reads CASSDPPLDILLDEQYF. Incomplete CDR3 DNA: TGTGCCAGCAGTGATCCGCCCCTCGACATCCTACTGGACGAG.

Many counts were recorded for this clone. Coverage ceases 3 residues before the CDR3 finishes, and the germline J gene fills in the end. The rearrangement links TRBV7-3 to TRBJ2-3; TRBD2 matches 14 bases. V gave up 3 bases and J gave up 6 bases; unmatched junction bases: 5. The germline gives CDR1 SGHTA, CDR2 FQGTGA. CDR3 length: 16 residues. CDR3 amino acids: CASSLGLAGAGDTQYF. CDR3 DNA, as far as it was read: TGTGCCAGCAGCTTGGGACTAGCGGGGGCGGGGGATACG.

This clone was recorded at least ten times. With the read ending 3 residues before the CDR3 end, the germline J gene is used to fill in that end. The gene calls are TRBV7-8 and TRBJ2-5; perhaps TRBD2 as D (7 bases). V was cut by 4 bases and J by 2 bases, with 20 bases left in between. This CDR3 contains 17 residues. Per the germline V gene, CDR1 is SGHVS and CDR2 is FQNEAQ. The DNA read from the CDR3 is TGTGCCAGCAGCTGGGTGGGCGGGGGCCAACTTCAAGAGACC. This translates into CASSWVGGGQLQET. The entire CDR3 protein is CASSWVGGGQLQETQYF.

This clone was counted many times. The read falls 3 residues short of the CDR3 end, and the missing part is taken from the germline J gene. This sequence joins TRBV11-3 and TRBJ1-4; 9 bases are a match to TRBD1. The CDR3 sequence is 15 residues long. CDR1 SGHNT and CDR2 YENEEA come from the germline V gene. The V gene end was trimmed by 4 bases and the J gene end by 10 bases; junction bases not matched to a gene: 10. The sequenced CDR3 bases are TGTGCCAGCAGCTCGGGACAGGGAAATAAGGCAAAA. Amino acids: CASSSGQGNKAK. The CDR3 as a whole reads CASSSGQGNKAKLFF.

In this sample, this clone turned up many times. The CDR3 goes on 3 residues after the read ends, and that part is filled in from the germline J gene. This rearrangement joins TRBV18 to TRBJ1-3; D remains unclear. CDR3 length: 13 residues. CDR1 and CDR2 from the germline V gene are KGHSH and LQKENI. V lost 3 bases to trimming and J lost 7 bases, with 10 bases between them. CDR3: CASSPSDSNTIYF. The CDR3 DNA, read in part, is TGTGCCAGCTCACCGTCTGATAGCAACACC.

This clone was detected many times. The sequence runs out 3 residues before the end of the CDR3; the remainder is reconstructed from the germline J gene. This chain joins TRBV20-1 and TRBJ1-1, with D perhaps matching TRBD1 (5 bases). V shed 3 bases and J shed 5 bases, with 13 bases lying between them. The CDR3 length is 13 residues. In germline, CDR1 is DFQATT, CDR2 SNEGSKA (reference sequence). The sequenced CDR3 bases are TGCAGTGCTAGGGAGGGGCAGGAGACTGAA. This encodes CSAREGQETE. The whole CDR3 is CSAREGQETEAFF.

Many counts were recorded for this clone. The CDR3 end lies 3 residues beyond the end of the read and is filled in from the germline J gene. The V and J genes are TRBV5-5 and TRBJ1-6; D might be TRBD1 (6 bases). The CDR3 is 14 amino acids. Germline CDR1 and CDR2: SGHKS and YYEKEE (reference sequence). V lost 2 bases and J 8 bases, leaving 11 bases between the germline ends. The part of the CDR3 DNA that was read is TGTGCCAGCAGCTTTACAGGGCCTGATTCACCC. Its protein is CASSFTGPDSP. The full CDR3 reads CASSFTGPDSPLHF.

In this sample, this clone turned up many times. The CDR3 extends 3 residues past the end of the read, so its final part is completed from the germline J gene. The chain links TRBV30 to TRBJ1-4; D is ambiguous. CDR3 length: 12 residues. V was trimmed by 4 bases and J by 6 bases, leaving 9 bases between them. Germline CDR1 and CDR2: GTSNPN and SVGIG (reference sequence). The CDR3 DNA, read in part, is TGTGCCTGGAATCGCCAGGATGAAAAA. Translated, it gives CAWNRQDEK. The entire CDR3 sequence reads CAWNRQDEKLFF.

This clone occurred many times. The read falls 3 residues short of the CDR3 end, and the missing part is taken from the germline J gene. The V call is TRBV18, the J call TRBJ2-7, with 7 bases identical to TRBD1. The CDR3 sequence is 14 residues long. Losses at the gene ends were 4 bases for V and 1 base for J; bases not matched to a gene: 4. Germline lookup yields CDR1 KGHSH and CDR2 LQKENI. The CDR3 bases that were read are TGTGCCAGCTCACAGGGACAGTCATCCTACGAG. It is translated as CASSQGQSSYE. The CDR3 as a whole reads CASSQGQSSYEQYF.

This clone was seen at least ten times. The read finishes 3 residues shy of the CDR3 end, and the germline J gene is used to complete it. J is TRBJ2-7 and V is TRBV6-1; 7 nucleotides agree with TRBD1. This CDR3 is built from 12 residues. The V gene's germline CDR1 is MNHNS and CDR2 SASEGT. The ends lost 4 bases at V and 5 bases at J; junction bases unmatched: 2. CDR3 protein: CASSVGGHEQYF. The covered CDR3 bases are TGTGCCAGCAGTGTAGGGGGCCACGAG.

This clone was found many times. The read terminates 3 residues before the CDR3 end, so the remaining end is supplied by the germline J gene. This chain joins TRBV20-1 and TRBJ2-1, with D perhaps matching TRBD2 (5 bases). CDR1 is DFQATT, CDR2 SNEGSKA, per germline (reference sequence). V was pared by 5 bases and J by 1 base, with 21 bases between. The CDR3 spans 17 residues. The CDR3 sequence is CSAPRDSVELSYNEQFF. Partial CDR3 DNA: TGCAGTGCTCCCCGGGATAGCGTGGAGTTATCCTACAATGAG.

Many counts were recorded for this clone. The sequence runs out 3 residues before the end of the CDR3; the remainder is reconstructed from the germline J gene. The gene calls are TRBV20-1 and TRBJ2-1; 15 nucleotides line up with TRBD2. V lost 6 bases and J lost 0; bases outside the gene matches: 12. Germline V gene data show CDR1 as DFQATT and CDR2 as SNEGSKA (reference sequence). CDR3 length: 19 residues. The part of the CDR3 DNA that was read is TGCAGTGCCACAATTCCAGGGACTAGCGGGGGGTTCTCCTACAATGAG. Translating it yields CSATIPGTSGGFSYNE. The full CDR3 sequence reads CSATIPGTSGGFSYNEQFF.

This clone was found many times. The read terminates 3 residues ahead of where the CDR3 ends, so the germline J gene completes it. The chain joins TRBV27 to TRBJ1-1, with no clear D. The CDR3 length is 14 residues. Deletions cut 5 bases from V and 2 bases from J, with 12 bases between. Germline CDR1 reads MNHEY; CDR2 reads SMNVEV (reference sequence). The CDR3 bases that were read are TGTGCCAGCAGTAGATACGAAGGCAACACTGAA. This codes for CASSRYEGNTE. The full CDR3 is CASSRYEGNTEAFF.

The sample holds many counts of this clone. The CDR3 is cut off 3 residues early in the read; its end comes from the germline J gene. The chain links TRBV2 to TRBJ1-5; D remains unclear. CDR1 is SNHLY, CDR2 FYNNEI, per germline. The CDR3 contains 13 residues. V shed 6 bases and J shed 6 bases, with 12 bases lying between them. The CDR3 spells CASRTHPGQPQHF. Incomplete CDR3 DNA: TGTGCCAGCAGGACCCACCCGGGTCAGCCC.

This clone was recorded many times. The read ends 3 residues shy of where the CDR3 ends; the end is completed using the germline J gene. The chain carries TRBV19 and TRBJ1-2, with 7 bases fitting TRBD1. The CDR3 is 15 residues long. From germline, CDR1 is LNHDA and CDR2 SQIVND (reference sequence). V dropped 10 bases and J dropped 4; count of bases not matched to a gene: 15. The DNA read from the CDR3 is TGTGCCACCAGGGGAGGGGACAGAAATTTCTATGGC. Its protein product is CATRGGDRNFYG. The CDR3 in its entirety is CATRGGDRNFYGYTF.

Sample share makes this clone medium-sized (0.01 to 0.1%). The sequence runs out 3 residues before the end of the CDR3; the remainder is reconstructed from the germline J gene. V is TRBV19 and J is TRBJ1-2; TRBD1 is a possible D gene (6 bases). This CDR3 spans 15 amino acids. The germline V gene encodes CDR1 LNHDA and CDR2 SQIVND (reference sequence). Trimming pared 3 bases from V and 4 bases from J, leaving 15 bases between. Here the CDR3 reads CASSIEVGGRYGYTF. The sequenced part of the CDR3 DNA is TGTGCCAGTAGTATTGAGGTTGGGGGCCGCTATGGC.

The sample holds a few counts of this clone. The missing CDR3 end, 3 residues past where the read stops, is filled in from the germline J gene. This rearrangement joins TRBV6-2 or TRBV6-3 to TRBJ2-1, with D perhaps TRBD1 (5 bases). The CDR3 sequence is 13 residues long. Germline-derived CDR1 and CDR2 are MNHEY and SVGEGT. V lost 6 bases to trimming and J lost 9 bases, with 15 bases between them. CDR3 sequence reads: CASRATGTLEQFF. CDR3 DNA (partial): TGTGCCAGCAGAGCCACAGGAACCCTTGAG.